The source of this T cell receptor (beta chain) is a study of technical replicates of blood from several donors. Using immunoSEQ multiplex PCR, the repertoire was profiled, and TCRdb retains in-frame clones only, with some absent. The sample yields roughly 87,000 clones, approximately 96% seen once. The table lists this clone with a few counts. V shed 3 bases, J shed 2 bases, and the junction held 15 bases outside the gene matches. The CDR3 length is 18 residues. Germline values: CDR1 MDHEN, CDR2 SYDVKM. The sample comprised T cells isolated from PBMCs. This clonotype was obtained from a human donor in good health. This chain connects TRBV28 to TRBJ2-5; 7 positions match TRBD2. CDR3 DNA sequence: TGTGCCAGCAGTTTTTTTTTGCCCATGGCGGGGGATCAAGAGACCCAGTACTTC. This codes for CASSFFLPMAGDQETQYF. The variable domain in full, with the rest retrieved from reference TRBV28 and TRBJ2-5, is DVKVTQSSRYLVKRTGEKVFLECVQDMDHENMFWYRQDPGLGLRLIYFSYDVKMKEKGDIPEGYSVSREKKERFSLILESASTNQTSMYLCASSFFLPMAGDQETQYFGPGTRLLVL.